What follows are 12 T cell receptor beta chains derived from one specimen sequenced in a study of shared clonotypes between healthy human individuals (dated by TCRdb to 2018 to 2020). The library was made by the immunoSEQ multiplex PCR assay. TCRdb's version of the immuneACCESS table is confined to in-frame rearrangements and falls short of the full clone set. An unresolved V gene accounts for under half of the shortfall where checked; the remainder is of unknown origin. The sample table shows over 2 million clones, and roughly 96% are seen once. Roughly 0.13% of the sample is in the top ten clones. The sequenced material came from naive CD4+ T cells sorted from blood. Taken with the paper, the label for cell subset or site translates to: CD45RA+ positively selected. Receptors originate from a man between 18 and 29 years old in good health.

A single count supports this clone. One base away lies a much larger clone, so this may be a sequencing read error. The chain links TRBV7-9 to TRBJ1-1; D call uncertain. V was cut by 5 bases and J by 0 bases, with 10 bases left in between. The CDR3 extends over 14 amino acids. Germline CDR1 SEHNR, CDR2 FQNEAQ (reference sequence). The CDR3 reads CASSLGIVNTEAFF. CDR3 nucleotides: TGTGCCAGCAGCCTGGGAATCGTGAACACTGAAGCTTTCTTT.

The V and J genes are TRBV28 and TRBJ1-2; D is undetermined. Germline-derived CDR1 and CDR2 are MDHEN and SYDVKM. The CDR3 is 13 residues long. V lost 2 bases, J lost 4 bases, and 8 bases lay in between. CDR3 DNA sequence: TGTGCCAGCAGTTTAGGGCCAGTCTATGGCTACACCTTC. Its protein is CASSLGPVYGYTF.

This clone was seen just once. The chain is built from TRBV5-1 and TRBJ2-1, with D hard to call. Germline V gene lookup returns CDR1 SGHRS and CDR2 YFSETQ. With 2 bases removed from V and 7 bases from J, the gap between germline ends came to 13 bases. The CDR3 spans 14 residues. CDR3 coding DNA: TGCGCCAGCAGCTTACGTCTCCAAGAGAATGAGCAGTTCTTC. Protein: CASSLRLQENEQFF.

V gene TRBV5-1 combines with J gene TRBJ1-1; D not certain. The CDR3 runs to 15 residues. Trimming pared 0 bases from V and 1 base from J, leaving 10 bases between. Germline V gene sequence: CDR1 SGHRS, CDR2 YFSETQ. In DNA form, the CDR3 reads TGCGCCAGCAGCTTGGAAGTTTTGAGGAACACTGAAGCTTTCTTT. Protein sequence: CASSLEVLRNTEAFF.

V and J are TRBV30 and TRBJ2-3; 9 bases are shared with TRBD1. Germline V gene lookup returns CDR1 GTSNPN and CDR2 SVGIG (reference sequence). CDR3 length: 15 residues. The ends lost 5 bases at V and 3 bases at J; junction bases unmatched: 9. Here the CDR3 DNA reads TGTGCCTGGGGCAACGGACAGGGGAGGACAGATACGCAGTATTTT. This encodes CAWGNGQGRTDTQYF. Based on the CDR3 plus reference TRBV30 and TRBJ2-3, the full variable domain is SQTIHQWPATLVQPVGSPLSLECTVEGTSNPNLYWYRQAAGRGLQLLFYSVGIGQISSEVPQNLSASRPQDRQFILSSKKLLLSDSGFYLCAWGNGQGRTDTQYFGPGTRLTVL.

A remark on this clone: Distinct nucleotide sequences in the sample also encode this CDR3. This rearrangement joins TRBV7-2 to TRBJ2-3; the D is unclear. Germline V gene data show CDR1 as SGHTA and CDR2 as FQGNSA. The CDR3 has 13 amino acids. With 0 bases removed from V and 4 bases from J, the gap between germline ends came to 5 bases. In DNA, the CDR3 is TGTGCCAGCAGCTTAGCCAGCGCAGATACGCAGTATTTT. This codes for CASSLASADTQYF.

V usage is TRBV11-2 and J usage is TRBJ2-3; no clear D gene. Trimming stripped 0 bases from V and 4 bases from J, with 11 bases between. This CDR3 is 15 amino acids long. Germline CDR1 SGHAT, CDR2 FQNNGV. The CDR3 DNA reads as TGTGCCAGCAGCTTAGAAGGTAGCCGGGCAGATACGCAGTATTTT. It encodes CASSLEGSRADTQYF.

The J gene is TRBJ2-7, the V gene TRBV25-1; D possibly corresponds to TRBD2 (6 bases). The CDR3 totals 13 residues. The germline V gene encodes CDR1 MGHDK and CDR2 SYGVNS. Deletions cut 5 bases from V and 0 bases from J, with 8 bases between. The CDR3 spells CASSMRDSYEQYF. In DNA, the CDR3 is TGTGCCAGCAGTATGCGGGACTCCTACGAGCAGTACTTC.

This chain connects TRBV7-2 to TRBJ1-5, with D possibly being TRBD1 (6 bases). V was pared by 6 bases and J by 2 bases, with 14 bases between. The CDR3 consists of 15 residues. Germline V gene lookup returns CDR1 SGHTA and CDR2 FQGNSA. The CDR3 loop reads CASSRGGLGNQPQHF. The CDR3 bases are TGTGCCAGCAGTCGCGGGGGGCTGGGCAATCAGCCCCAGCATTTT.

V gene TRBV14 combines with J gene TRBJ1-6; D perhaps matches TRBD1 (5 bases). Germline loops: CDR1 SGHDN, CDR2 FVKESK. This CDR3 comprises 18 residues. Trimming stripped 4 bases from V and 0 bases from J, with 16 bases between. The CDR3 nucleotides are TGTGCCAGCAGCCTTTTTGAGGGGACGGGCTCCTATAATTCACCCCTCCACTTT. Amino acids: CASSLFEGTGSYNSPLHF.

The gene calls are TRBV4-2 and TRBJ2-5, with 7 positions matching TRBD2. The CDR3 loop spans 15 amino acids. Per the germline V gene, CDR1 is LGHNA and CDR2 is YNFKEQ. Unmatched junction bases numbered 3, after V lost 0 bases and J lost 2 bases. The CDR3 loop is CASSQDPGGQETQYF. Here the CDR3 DNA reads TGTGCCAGCAGCCAAGACCCCGGGGGGCAAGAGACCCAGTACTTC.

The gene calls are TRBV4-1 and TRBJ1-6; TRBD1 agrees at 10 bases. J gave up 7 bases and V 4 bases, and 10 bases lay outside the gene matches. This CDR3 is built from 17 residues. Germline CDR1 and CDR2: MGHRA and YSYEKL. The CDR3 here is CASSLDRTGGLNSPLHF. The CDR3 DNA reads TGCGCCAGCAGCCTTGACCGGACAGGGGGGTTAAATTCACCCCTCCACTTT.